This is a list of T cell receptor beta chains from one sample in a study of shared clonotypes between healthy human individuals. The data were produced by immunoSEQ multiplex PCR, yet TCRdb's version contains in-frame clones alone and is incomplete. The data hold 500,000 or so clones, with approximately 95% observed a single time. Material: naive CD4+ T cells sorted from blood. Receptors were obtained from a young woman in good health. The CDR3 runs from the conserved cysteine through the conserved F or W. D genes are given only for firm matches. Size tells how often a clone was seen (once, few, many) or the class of an expanded clone, and some rows leave it out.

CDR3 DNA: TGTGCCAGCAGTAACAGAGACGGATACTCCTACGAGCAGTACTTC
CDR3 protein: CASSNRDGYSYEQYF
clone size: NA
D gene: NA
V gene: TRBV6-1
CDR3 length: 15
J gene: TRBJ2-7

CDR3 DNA: TGTGCCCACTCCGGGACTAGCGGATTTGGGGACACCGGGGAGCTGTTTTTT
CDR3 protein: CAHSGTSGFGDTGELFF
clone size: NA
D gene: TRBD2
V gene: TRBV10-3
CDR3 length: 17
J gene: TRBJ2-2

CDR3 DNA: TGTGCCAGCAGTGCGCCCCGGGACAGGGGACGCTACGAGCAGTACTTC
CDR3 protein: CASSAPRDRGRYEQYF
clone size: NA
D gene: TRBD1
V gene: TRBV28
CDR3 length: 16
J gene: TRBJ2-7

CDR3 DNA: TGTGCCAGCAGGGGCAGAGGGGGTGGAACTGAAGCTTTCTTT
CDR3 protein: CASRGRGGGTEAFF
clone size: NA
D gene: NA
V gene: TRBV2
CDR3 length: 14
J gene: TRBJ1-1

CDR3 DNA: TGTGCCACCGCCGGGCAGGGTAAAGGCTACGAGCAGTACTTC
CDR3 protein: CATAGQGKGYEQYF
clone size: once
D gene: NA
V gene: TRBV27
CDR3 length: 14
J gene: TRBJ2-7

CDR3 DNA: TGTGCCAGCAGTTCCCCGGGGAGCCGAGAGAGAAATTACAATGAGCAGTTCTTC
CDR3 protein: CASSSPGSRERNYNEQFF
clone size: NA
D gene: NA
V gene: TRBV28
CDR3 length: 18
J gene: TRBJ2-1

CDR3 DNA: TGCAGCGTTGTAGCGGCCGGGAAGAATGAGCAGTTCTTC
CDR3 protein: CSVVAAGKNEQFF
clone size: NA
D gene: NA
V gene: TRBV29-1
CDR3 length: 13
J gene: TRBJ2-1

CDR3 DNA: TGCGCCAGCAGCCCGGGACAGGGGGCCAATGGCTACACCTTC
CDR3 protein: CASSPGQGANGYTF
clone size: NA
D gene: TRBD1
V gene: TRBV5-1
CDR3 length: 14
J gene: TRBJ1-2

CDR3 DNA: TGTGCCAGCAGTTTACTGGAACAGCCCCAGCATTTT
CDR3 protein: CASSLLEQPQHF
clone size: NA
D gene: NA
V gene: TRBV28
CDR3 length: 12
J gene: TRBJ1-5

CDR3 DNA: TGTGCCAGCTCACGCATGGGCCCATTCTTAAAGGGGGGTGTCCAGGGCACTGAAGCTTTCTTT
CDR3 protein: CASSRMGPFLKGGVQGTEAFF
clone size: NA
D gene: NA
V gene: TRBV18
CDR3 length: 21
J gene: TRBJ1-1

CDR3 DNA: TGCAGTGCTGCATCCGGGGTCCAGTACTTC
CDR3 protein: CSAASGVQYF
clone size: NA
D gene: NA
V gene: TRBV20-1
CDR3 length: 10
J gene: TRBJ2-5

CDR3 DNA: TGTGCCAGCAGCCCCGGGACTAGCGGGAGGGCCTACGAGCAGTACTTC
CDR3 protein: CASSPGTSGRAYEQYF
clone size: NA
D gene: TRBD2
V gene: TRBV5-5
CDR3 length: 16
J gene: TRBJ2-7

CDR3 DNA: TGTGCCAGCAGTGAAATTCTACAGGGCTCCACTGAAGCTTTCTTT
CDR3 protein: CASSEILQGSTEAFF
clone size: NA
D gene: NA
V gene: TRBV6-1
CDR3 length: 15
J gene: TRBJ1-1

CDR3 DNA: TGCGCCAGCAGCTTGGCCCTCGGGAGGGGCTCCTACGAGCAGTACTTC
CDR3 protein: CASSLALGRGSYEQYF
clone size: NA
D gene: TRBD2
V gene: TRBV5-1
CDR3 length: 16
J gene: TRBJ2-7

CDR3 DNA: TGTGCCAGCAGCCCGGCCCGGGTCACTGGAAACACCATATATTTT
CDR3 protein: CASSPARVTGNTIYF
clone size: once
D gene: NA
V gene: TRBV5-5
CDR3 length: 15
J gene: TRBJ1-3

CDR3 DNA: TGTGCCAGCAGCTTCGTGTTAAGCTCTGGAAACACCATATATTTT
CDR3 protein: CASSFVLSSGNTIYF
clone size: NA
D gene: NA
V gene: TRBV7-2
CDR3 length: 15
J gene: TRBJ1-3

CDR3 DNA: TGTGCCAGCTCTCGGGTCGGCCGTGCGGAACAAGAGACCCAGTACTTC
CDR3 protein: CASSRVGRAEQETQYF
clone size: NA
D gene: NA
V gene: TRBV18
CDR3 length: 16
J gene: TRBJ2-5

CDR3 DNA: TGCGCCAGCAGCTTAGGGACAGCGACAGATACGCAGTATTTT
CDR3 protein: CASSLGTATDTQYF
clone size: NA
D gene: TRBD1
V gene: TRBV5-1
CDR3 length: 14
J gene: TRBJ2-3

CDR3 DNA: TGTGCCAGCAGGCCGGGACAGGGCTCAGATACGCAGTATTTT
CDR3 protein: CASRPGQGSDTQYF
clone size: NA
D gene: TRBD1
V gene: TRBV2
CDR3 length: 14
J gene: TRBJ2-3

CDR3 DNA: TGTGCCAGCAGCACGATACAGGGATTCCCCTACGAGCAGTACTTC
CDR3 protein: CASSTIQGFPYEQYF
clone size: NA
D gene: NA
V gene: TRBV5-6
CDR3 length: 15
J gene: TRBJ2-7

CDR3 DNA: TGTGCCATCGAGGGCCTTTCAGATGGCTACACCTTC
CDR3 protein: CAIEGLSDGYTF
clone size: NA
D gene: NA
V gene: TRBV10-3
CDR3 length: 12
J gene: TRBJ1-2

CDR3 DNA: TGCGCCAGCAGCGGGGGCCAAAATGGCGGGGAGCTGTTTTTT
CDR3 protein: CASSGGQNGGELFF
clone size: NA
D gene: NA
V gene: TRBV5-1
CDR3 length: 14
J gene: TRBJ2-2

CDR3 DNA: TGTGCCAGCACCCTCCAAGTGGGTGGGAGGGAGCAGTACTTC
CDR3 protein: CASTLQVGGREQYF
clone size: NA
D gene: NA
V gene: TRBV6-1
CDR3 length: 14
J gene: TRBJ2-7

CDR3 DNA: TGCGCCAGCAGCTTAGGACAGGGTTTAGAGACCCAGTACTTC
CDR3 protein: CASSLGQGLETQYF
clone size: NA
D gene: TRBD1
V gene: TRBV5-1
CDR3 length: 14
J gene: TRBJ2-5

CDR3 DNA: TGTGCCGCTAACCGGGACAGGGGACCCTACGAGCAGTACTTC
CDR3 protein: CAANRDRGPYEQYF
clone size: NA
D gene: TRBD1
V gene: TRBV6-1
CDR3 length: 14
J gene: TRBJ2-7

CDR3 DNA: TGTGCCAGCAGCCCTTCCTTGACCGAGACAGGAGTTTACAATGAGCAGTTCTTC
CDR3 protein: CASSPSLTETGVYNEQFF
clone size: NA
D gene: NA
V gene: TRBV7-3
CDR3 length: 18
J gene: TRBJ2-1

CDR3 DNA: TGTGCCAGCAGCCCCCTCTACGAGCAGTACTTC
CDR3 protein: CASSPLYEQYF
clone size: NA
D gene: NA
V gene: TRBV6-1
CDR3 length: 11
J gene: TRBJ2-7

CDR3 DNA: TGTGCCAGCAGCAAAGCGCGAGCAGGGGGCGTTAACGAGCAGTACTTC
CDR3 protein: CASSKARAGGVNEQYF
clone size: NA
D gene: NA
V gene: TRBV21-1
CDR3 length: 16
J gene: TRBJ2-7

CDR3 DNA: TGCGCCAGCAGCCCCGTAGCGGGATTTGAGCAGTTCTTC
CDR3 protein: CASSPVAGFEQFF
clone size: NA
D gene: TRBD2
V gene: TRBV5-1
CDR3 length: 13
J gene: TRBJ2-1

CDR3 DNA: TGTGCCAGCAGTTCGTTAGCGGGAGGGGCCGGGGAGCTGTTTTTT
CDR3 protein: CASSSLAGGAGELFF
clone size: NA
D gene: TRBD2
V gene: TRBV6-5
CDR3 length: 15
J gene: TRBJ2-2

CDR3 DNA: TGTGCCAGCAGCCAAGATTGGGGAGCGGGAGGGCTGGAGACCCAGTACTTC
CDR3 protein: CASSQDWGAGGLETQYF
clone size: NA
D gene: TRBD2
V gene: TRBV4-2
CDR3 length: 17
J gene: TRBJ2-5

CDR3 DNA: TGCGCCAGCAGCCAGGAAATGTCTGGGGCCAACGTCCTGACTTTC
CDR3 protein: CASSQEMSGANVLTF
clone size: NA
D gene: NA
V gene: TRBV5-1
CDR3 length: 15
J gene: TRBJ2-6

CDR3 DNA: TGTGCCAGCACCGGGACCGCACAGAACTATGGCTACACCTTC
CDR3 protein: CASTGTAQNYGYTF
clone size: few
D gene: NA
V gene: TRBV9
CDR3 length: 14
J gene: TRBJ1-2

CDR3 DNA: TGTGCCAGCAGCTTAGGAGGGCTCGGCGAGCAGTACTTC
CDR3 protein: CASSLGGLGEQYF
clone size: NA
D gene: NA
V gene: TRBV11-1
CDR3 length: 13
J gene: TRBJ2-7

CDR3 DNA: TGTGCCAGTGAAGGGCCTTTCTATGGCTACACCTTC
CDR3 protein: CASEGPFYGYTF
clone size: NA
D gene: NA
V gene: TRBV28
CDR3 length: 12
J gene: TRBJ1-2

CDR3 DNA: TGTGCCAGCAGTCTCACAGGGGTCAGCTATGGCTACACCTTC
CDR3 protein: CASSLTGVSYGYTF
clone size: NA
D gene: TRBD1
V gene: TRBV28
CDR3 length: 14
J gene: TRBJ1-2

CDR3 DNA: TGTGCCAGCAGTTACCGGCCGGGGGATACAGGCTACACCTTC
CDR3 protein: CASSYRPGDTGYTF
clone size: NA
D gene: NA
V gene: TRBV6-6
CDR3 length: 14
J gene: TRBJ1-2

CDR3 DNA: TGTGCCAGCAGTCCAGGAATGAGGAATGAGCAGTTCTTC
CDR3 protein: CASSPGMRNEQFF
clone size: NA
D gene: NA
V gene: TRBV25-1
CDR3 length: 13
J gene: TRBJ2-1

CDR3 DNA: TGTGCCAGCAGCCAACGGGACAGGGGCACAGATACGCAGTATTTT
CDR3 protein: CASSQRDRGTDTQYF
clone size: NA
D gene: TRBD1
V gene: TRBV7-6
CDR3 length: 15
J gene: TRBJ2-3

CDR3 DNA: TGTGCCATCCGCCGGGACGGTTTCTCCTACGAGCAGTACTTC
CDR3 protein: CAIRRDGFSYEQYF
clone size: once
D gene: NA
V gene: TRBV10-3
CDR3 length: 14
J gene: TRBJ2-7

CDR3 DNA: TGTGCCAGCAGTTACCTCCAGGGAACCTACGAGCAGTACTTC
CDR3 protein: CASSYLQGTYEQYF
clone size: NA
D gene: NA
V gene: TRBV6-6
CDR3 length: 14
J gene: TRBJ2-7

CDR3 DNA: TGCGCCAGCAGCTTGCTTATTGACACCGGGGAGCTGTTTTTT
CDR3 protein: CASSLLIDTGELFF
clone size: NA
D gene: NA
V gene: TRBV5-1
CDR3 length: 14
J gene: TRBJ2-2

CDR3 DNA: TGTGCCAGCAGTGAACGACTTGACTACGAGCAGTACTTC
CDR3 protein: CASSERLDYEQYF
clone size: once
D gene: NA
V gene: TRBV6-1
CDR3 length: 13
J gene: TRBJ2-7

CDR3 DNA: TGTGCCAGCAGTGACTCTTACACTAGCACAGATACGCAGTATTTT
CDR3 protein: CASSDSYTSTDTQYF
clone size: NA
D gene: NA
V gene: TRBV6-4
CDR3 length: 15
J gene: TRBJ2-3

CDR3 DNA: TGTGCCAGCAGCTTTTATGGGACAGGCTACGAGCAGTACTTC
CDR3 protein: CASSFYGTGYEQYF
clone size: NA
D gene: TRBD1
V gene: TRBV7-9
CDR3 length: 14
J gene: TRBJ2-7

CDR3 DNA: TGCGCCAGCAGCCAAGACGGCTTTCGGGACCCGTTGACTGAAGCTTTCTTT
CDR3 protein: CASSQDGFRDPLTEAFF
clone size: NA
D gene: NA
V gene: TRBV4-1
CDR3 length: 17
J gene: TRBJ1-1

CDR3 DNA: TGCGCCAGCAGCCAAAAAAGGGACTCATCGAGCACAGATACGCAGTATTTT
CDR3 protein: CASSQKRDSSSTDTQYF
clone size: once
D gene: NA
V gene: TRBV4-1
CDR3 length: 17
J gene: TRBJ2-3